The present entry profiles one T cell receptor beta chain with its context. It lacks a known antigen. No base quality information exists; no much larger clone differs at one position. TCR CDR3 regions were amplified from genomic DNA by multiplex PCR using the deep immunoSEQ assay. Genomic DNA extracted from each cell subset was distributed evenly over all wells of several immunoSEQ 96-well plates, and each plate served as one replicate. For sorted subsets, about 220 ng of genomic DNA, equivalent to 30,000 or so T cell genomes, went into each replicate PCR. Purified libraries were quantified with a Qubit 3.0 fluorometer, sized on a Bioanalyzer 2100, and re-quantified with the KAPA Library Quantification kit. Every immunoSEQ 96-well plate was sequenced on a dedicated single-read 150-cycle Illumina NextSeq 550 flow cell. Concerning the study's data processing: The immunoSEQ output contained only junctional sequences without quality scores, so filtering could not match that applied to full-length reads. To assign V/J genes and CDR3, sequences were annotated against IMGT germline references using PyIR, a Python wrapper for IgBLAST v1.9. Reads were removed for weak V/J assignments (E-value above 1e-6), missing CDR3, stop codons, out-of-frame junctions, or ambiguous translated residues. A V3J clonotype was defined by an identical inferred V gene, J gene, and CDR3 amino acid sequence. To compute the percentage overlap between repertoires, the number of shared unique clonotypes was divided by the size of the smaller repertoire. Three approaches were used to assess repertoire richness: RTK rarefaction, the Chao1 estimator, and Recon v2.1 estimates of unobserved clonotypes. Generation probabilities for all TCRbeta clonotypes obtained by the gDNA method from a handful of donors were computed using OLGA. In TCRdb, the immuneACCESS table is reduced to in-frame sequences with V and J assigned. These tables do not hold every clone; where another copy was compared, an unresolved V gene accounts for under half, and the others remain unexplained. The DNA was the basis for D and trimming; V, J and clone size are from that table. This sample is represented by hundreds of thousands of clones; approximately 95% of them were singletons. The ten largest clones represent over 0.09% of the sample.

Trimming accounts for 5 bases at V and 7 bases at J, while the number of junction bases matched to no gene is 7. CDR1 and CDR2, looked up from the germline V gene, are SGHAT and FQNNGV. The CDR3, cysteine through phenylalanine, is 13 amino acids long. The DNA shown is the 39-base CDR3, in frame from base 1. CD8 naive samples were CD45RO-negative cells positively selected for CCR7, giving a CD45RA+CCR7+ population that excluded TemRA cells. The donors were healthy, HIV-negative adults who had no recently reported acute infections or vaccinations. Only Caucasian adults living in Nashville, Tennessee, USA were represented among the donors. Blood was obtained by leukapheresis, after which PBMCs were separated by Ficoll-Histopaque density gradient centrifugation and cryopreserved in liquid nitrogen vapor phase. Analytical flow cytometry was used to check the purity and quantity of each magnetically sorted T cell population. Each sorted fraction had its genomic DNA isolated and then quantified by UV absorbance on a Nanodrop 2000c.

These data are taken from a study of shared clonotypes between healthy human individuals (dated by TCRdb to about 2020). A note on the overall study: Three men and two women, aged 18 to 49 years, made up the cohort. For each donor, CD4 naive and CD4 memory were each given three plates, CD8 naive was given two plates, and CD8 memory was given one plate. To estimate repertoire size and how much clonotype sharing occurs between individuals, the study deeply sequenced the blood TCR repertoires of five healthy adults. Libraries were prepared and TCR repertoires were sequenced by different laboratories using diverse techniques, in order to increase sequencing depth and limit assay-specific biases. Between about 0.94 and 8.9 billion PBMCs per donor were obtained by leukapheresis.

Overall study outcomes, separate from this receptor: Pairwise subsampling led to the expectation that sequencing depth would affect the degree of clonotype sharing among donors. Even with the large sequencing depth, rarefaction of the sorted-subset datasets indicated that sequencing was incomplete. Because the study included only a small number of donors, the genetic and exposure-history diversity represented was limited. Across a few donors, roughly 5.4% of naive CD4, roughly 3.4% of naive CD8, around 2.1% of memory CD4, and about 0.4% of memory CD8 clonotypes were shared. Sampling was limited to blood, and TCR repertoires in tissue likely differ from TCR repertoires in blood. Estimated clonotype richness was generally larger for naive than for memory subsets. Higher generation probabilities were observed for clonotypes shared by all four sorted-subset donors than for non-shared clonotypes.

This TCR was recovered from a woman aged 25 to 39 in good health. This chain joins TRBV11-2 to TRBJ1-2; the junction holds 7 bases that match TRBD1. Sequencing was carried out using naive CD8+ T cells sorted from blood. Taken with the paper, the label for cell subset or site translates to: CD45RA+CCR7+. The CDR3 has the sequence CASSPGQFLGYTF. The DNA sequence is as follows: TGTGCCAGCAGCCCGGGACAGTTTCTTGGCTACACCTTC.